This T cell receptor beta chain was retrieved from a study of T cells in Graves' hyperthyroidism and ophthalmopathy. General study results and limits: Most thyroid clonotypes with frequency above 0.001 were detected in blood.

Amplified regions were TCR beta CDR3 sequences from RNA transcripts. Carried out on the TCR CDR3, a first-round RT-PCR used the HTBI primer set. MiXCR was run by TCRdb on the multiplex PCR reads, yielding one entry per CDR3 protein. Here the sample spans about 300,000 distinct CDR3 sequences, around 16% being singletons. J lost 4 bases, V lost 4 bases, and 6 bases had no gene match. CDR3 length equals 15 residues. In germline, CDR1 is KGHSH, CDR2 LQKENI. This clonotype showed up many times. Its antigen remains unknown. What was sequenced was blood. J is TRBJ2-2 and V is TRBV18, with 7 bases lining up with TRBD1. The receptor's source is a man aged 25-40 years with Graves' hyperthyroidism. In nucleotides, the CDR3 is TGTGCCAGCTCACTAATCAACAGGGGCACCGGGGAGCTGTTTTTT. It translates to CASSLINRGTGELFF.